This T cell receptor beta chain was sequenced in a study of blood T cells in healthy people across ages. Germline loops: CDR1 SGHKS, CDR2 YYEKEE (reference sequence). This CDR3 has 12 amino acids. A J-beta primer mix and a sample-barcoded 5' primer were used in a second PCR of roughly 6 to 11 cycles. In TCRdb, the 5' RACE reads were re-called with MiXCR into one record per CDR3 protein. This sample yields roughly 1 million distinct CDR3 sequences, of which under 30% are seen a single time; around 0.7% belongs to the top ten. These data also featured in a second study, about T cells of mothers and their children.

V usage is TRBV5-5 and J usage is TRBJ2-5; no firm D call. The J call is doubtful: the DNA matches TRBJ2-7 better. The clonotype originates from a girl aged 2 to 9 in good health. The sample consisted of blood. The chain's CDR3 is CASSMDLYEQYF. The CDR3 DNA follows: TGTGCCAGCAGCATGGACCTCTACGAGCAGTACTTC.